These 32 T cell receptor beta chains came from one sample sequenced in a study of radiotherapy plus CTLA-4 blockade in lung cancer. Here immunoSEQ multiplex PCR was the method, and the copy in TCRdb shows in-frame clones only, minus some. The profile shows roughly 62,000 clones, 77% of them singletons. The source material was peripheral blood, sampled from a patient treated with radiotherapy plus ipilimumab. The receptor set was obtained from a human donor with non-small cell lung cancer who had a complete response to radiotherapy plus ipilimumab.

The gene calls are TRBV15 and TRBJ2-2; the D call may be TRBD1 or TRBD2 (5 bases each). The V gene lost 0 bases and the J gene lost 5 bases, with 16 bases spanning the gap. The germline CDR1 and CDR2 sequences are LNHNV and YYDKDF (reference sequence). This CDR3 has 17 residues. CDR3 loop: CATSRDRGQGGTGELFF. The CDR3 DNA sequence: TGTGCCACCAGCAGAGATCGAGGGCAGGGTGGTACCGGGGAGCTGTTTTTT.

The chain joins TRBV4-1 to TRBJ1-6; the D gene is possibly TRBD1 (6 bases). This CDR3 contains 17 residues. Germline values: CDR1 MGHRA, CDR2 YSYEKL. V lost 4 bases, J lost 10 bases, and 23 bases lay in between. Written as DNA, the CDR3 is TGCGCCAGCAGCCGCTCCCGGGACACCGACTCCAAGTCACCCCTCCACTTT. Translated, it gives CASSRSRDTDSKSPLHF.

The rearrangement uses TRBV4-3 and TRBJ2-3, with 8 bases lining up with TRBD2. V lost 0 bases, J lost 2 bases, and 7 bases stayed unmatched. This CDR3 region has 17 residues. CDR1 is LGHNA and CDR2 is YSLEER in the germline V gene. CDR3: CASSQEGSGGPTDTQYF. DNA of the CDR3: TGCGCCAGCAGCCAAGAAGGCAGCGGGGGACCCACAGATACGCAGTATTTT.

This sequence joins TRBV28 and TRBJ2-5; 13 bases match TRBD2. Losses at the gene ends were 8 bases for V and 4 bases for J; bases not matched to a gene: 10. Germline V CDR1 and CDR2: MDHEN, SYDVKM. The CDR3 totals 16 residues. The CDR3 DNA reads TGTGCCAGCCGGGCACTAGCGGGAGGGGGAGGAGAGACCCAGTACTTC. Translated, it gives CASRALAGGGGETQYF.

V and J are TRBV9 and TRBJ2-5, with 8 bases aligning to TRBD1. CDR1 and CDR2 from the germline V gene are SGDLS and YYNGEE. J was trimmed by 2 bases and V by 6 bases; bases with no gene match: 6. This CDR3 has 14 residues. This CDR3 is CASTTGGWQETQYF. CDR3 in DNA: TGTGCCAGCACAACAGGGGGGTGGCAAGAGACCCAGTACTTC.

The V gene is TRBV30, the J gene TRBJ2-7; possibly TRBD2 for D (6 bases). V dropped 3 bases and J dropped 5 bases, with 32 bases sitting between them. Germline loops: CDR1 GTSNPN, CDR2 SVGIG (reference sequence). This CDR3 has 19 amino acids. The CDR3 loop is CAWSAGGILHLEQRNEQYV. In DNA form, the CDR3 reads TGTGCCTGGAGCGCCGGAGGGATCCTCCACTTAGAACAGCGGAACGAGCAGTACGTC.

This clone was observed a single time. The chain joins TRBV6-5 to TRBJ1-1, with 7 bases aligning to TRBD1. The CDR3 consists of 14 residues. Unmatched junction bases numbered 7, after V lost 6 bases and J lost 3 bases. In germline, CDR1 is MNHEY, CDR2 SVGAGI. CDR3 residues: CASSQGGGYTEAFF. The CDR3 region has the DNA TGTGCCAGCAGCCAGGGGGGTGGTTACACTGAAGCTTTCTTT.

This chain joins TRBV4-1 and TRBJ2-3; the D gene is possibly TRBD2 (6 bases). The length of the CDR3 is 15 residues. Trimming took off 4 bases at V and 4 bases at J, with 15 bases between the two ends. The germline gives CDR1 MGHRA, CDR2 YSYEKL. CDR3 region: CASSRSGTYADTQYF. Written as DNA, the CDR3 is TGCGCCAGCAGCCGGTCCGGGACTTACGCAGATACGCAGTATTTT.

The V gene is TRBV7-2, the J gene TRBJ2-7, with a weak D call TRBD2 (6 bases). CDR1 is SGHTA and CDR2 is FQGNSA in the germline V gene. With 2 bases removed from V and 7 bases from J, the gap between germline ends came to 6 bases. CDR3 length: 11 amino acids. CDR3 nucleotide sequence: TGTGCCAGCAGCTTACGGGGGGAGCAGTACTTC. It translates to CASSLRGEQYF.

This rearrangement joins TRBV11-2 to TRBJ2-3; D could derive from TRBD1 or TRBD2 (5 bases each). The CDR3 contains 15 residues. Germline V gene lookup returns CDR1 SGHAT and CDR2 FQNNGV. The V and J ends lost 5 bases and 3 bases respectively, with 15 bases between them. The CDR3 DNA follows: TGTGCCAGCAGCGCGTCGGGGCACGGGACAGATACGCAGTATTTT. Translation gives CASSASGHGTDTQYF.

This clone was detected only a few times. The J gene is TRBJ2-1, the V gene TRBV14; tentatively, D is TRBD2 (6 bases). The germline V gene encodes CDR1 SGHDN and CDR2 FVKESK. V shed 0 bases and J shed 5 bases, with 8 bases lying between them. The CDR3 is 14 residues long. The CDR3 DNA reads TGTGCCAGCAGCCAAGACACGGGGGACAATGAGCAGTTCTTC. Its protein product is CASSQDTGDNEQFF.

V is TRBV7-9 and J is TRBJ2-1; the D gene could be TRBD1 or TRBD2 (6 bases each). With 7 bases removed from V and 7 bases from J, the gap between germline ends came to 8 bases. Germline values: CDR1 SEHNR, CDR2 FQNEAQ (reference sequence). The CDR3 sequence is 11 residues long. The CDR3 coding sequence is TGTGCCAGCATAGGGGGGAATGAGCAGTTCTTC. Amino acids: CASIGGNEQFF. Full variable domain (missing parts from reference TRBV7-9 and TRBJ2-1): DTGVSQNPRHKITKRGQNVTFRCDPISEHNRLYWYRQTLGQGPEFLTYFQNEAQLEKSRLLSDRFSAERPKGSFSTLEIQRTEQGDSAMYLCASIGGNEQFFGPGTRLTVL.

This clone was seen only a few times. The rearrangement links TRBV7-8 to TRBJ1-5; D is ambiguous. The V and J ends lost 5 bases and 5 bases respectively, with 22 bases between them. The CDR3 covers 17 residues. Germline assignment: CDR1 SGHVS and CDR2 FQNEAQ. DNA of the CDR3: TGTGCCAGCAGCCCGCCGCTTCGGGTAGCCAGCGATCAGCCCCAGCATTTT. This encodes CASSPPLRVASDQPQHF.

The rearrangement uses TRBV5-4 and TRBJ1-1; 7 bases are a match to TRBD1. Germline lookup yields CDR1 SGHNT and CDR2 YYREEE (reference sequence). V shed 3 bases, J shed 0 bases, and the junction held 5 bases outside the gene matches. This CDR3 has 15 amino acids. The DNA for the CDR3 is TGTGCCAGCAGCTCACCGGACAGGTTGAACACTGAAGCTTTCTTT. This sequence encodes CASSSPDRLNTEAFF.

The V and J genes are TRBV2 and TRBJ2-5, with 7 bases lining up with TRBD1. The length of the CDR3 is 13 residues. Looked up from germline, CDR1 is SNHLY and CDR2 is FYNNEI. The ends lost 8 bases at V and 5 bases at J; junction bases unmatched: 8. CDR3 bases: TGTGCCAGCGGCAAACAGGGGTGGGAGACCCAGTACTTC. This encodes CASGKQGWETQYF.

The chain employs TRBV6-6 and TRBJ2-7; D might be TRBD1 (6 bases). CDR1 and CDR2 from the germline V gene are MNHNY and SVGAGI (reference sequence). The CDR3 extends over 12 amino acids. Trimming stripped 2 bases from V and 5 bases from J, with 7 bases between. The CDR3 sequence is CASSYEGDEQYV. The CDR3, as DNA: TGTGCCAGCAGTTACGAGGGGGACGAGCAGTACGTC.

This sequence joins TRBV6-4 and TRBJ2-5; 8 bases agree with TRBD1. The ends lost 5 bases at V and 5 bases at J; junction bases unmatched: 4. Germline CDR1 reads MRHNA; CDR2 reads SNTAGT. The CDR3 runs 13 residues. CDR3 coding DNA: TGTGCCAGCAGTACTAACAGGGGGGAGACCCAGTACTTC. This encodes CASSTNRGETQYF.

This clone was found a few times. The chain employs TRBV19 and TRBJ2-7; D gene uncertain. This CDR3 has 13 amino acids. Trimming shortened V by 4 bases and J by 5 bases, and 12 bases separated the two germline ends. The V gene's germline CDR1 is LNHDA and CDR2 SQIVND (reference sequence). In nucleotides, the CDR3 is TGTGCCAGTAGTAACACCATCCACCACGAGCAGTACGTC. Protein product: CASSNTIHHEQYV.

The DNA of the CDR3 is TGTGCCAGCTCACAATCAAGCGGGAGGGCCGGTCGTGAGCAGTTCTTC. It codes for CASSQSSGRAGREQFF. The rearrangement links TRBV18 to TRBJ2-1; 10 bases align to TRBD2. Losses at the gene ends were 4 bases for V and 9 bases for J; bases not matched to a gene: 12. The CDR3 is made up of 16 amino acids. Germline CDR1 is KGHSH and CDR2 is LQKENI.

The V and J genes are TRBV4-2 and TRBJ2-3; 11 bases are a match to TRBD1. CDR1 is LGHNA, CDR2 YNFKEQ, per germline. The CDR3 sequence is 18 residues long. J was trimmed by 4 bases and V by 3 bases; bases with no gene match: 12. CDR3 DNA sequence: TGTGCCAGCAGCCATTCCCGCCGAGGACAGGGGGCATCAGATACGCAGTATTTT. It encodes CASSHSRRGQGASDTQYF.

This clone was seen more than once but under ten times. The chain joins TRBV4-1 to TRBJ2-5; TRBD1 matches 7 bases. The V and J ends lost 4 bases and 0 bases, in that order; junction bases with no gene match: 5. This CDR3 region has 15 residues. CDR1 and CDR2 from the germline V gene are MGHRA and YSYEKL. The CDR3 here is CASSRTGTDQETQYF. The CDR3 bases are TGCGCCAGCAGCCGCACCGGGACAGACCAAGAGACCCAGTACTTC.

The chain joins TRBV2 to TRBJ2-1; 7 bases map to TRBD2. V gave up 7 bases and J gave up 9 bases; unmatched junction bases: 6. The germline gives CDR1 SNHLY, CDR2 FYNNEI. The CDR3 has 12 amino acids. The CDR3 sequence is CASTSLAAEQFF. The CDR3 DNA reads TGTGCCAGCACTTCCCTAGCGGCTGAGCAGTTCTTC.

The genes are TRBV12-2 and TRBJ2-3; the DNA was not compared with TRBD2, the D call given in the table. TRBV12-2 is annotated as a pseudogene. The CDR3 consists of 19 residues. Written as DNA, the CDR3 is TGTGCAAGTCGCTTTCTAGCGGGGGGCCCAATACCGATCACAGATACGCAGTATTTT. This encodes CASRFLAGGPIPITDTQYF.

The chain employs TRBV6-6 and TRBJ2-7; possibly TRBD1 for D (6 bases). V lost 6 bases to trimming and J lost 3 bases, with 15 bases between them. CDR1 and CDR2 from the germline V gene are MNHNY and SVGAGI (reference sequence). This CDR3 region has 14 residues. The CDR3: CASRKTGGHYEQYV. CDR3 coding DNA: TGTGCCAGCAGAAAGACAGGAGGACACTACGAGCAGTACGTC.

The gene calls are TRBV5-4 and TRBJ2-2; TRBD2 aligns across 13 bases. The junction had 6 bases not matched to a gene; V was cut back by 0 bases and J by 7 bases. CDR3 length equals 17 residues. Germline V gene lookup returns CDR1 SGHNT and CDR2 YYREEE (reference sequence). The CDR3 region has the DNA TGTGCCAGCAGCTTGGGCGGGACTAGCGGGATATTCGGGGAGCTGTTTTTT. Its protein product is CASSLGGTSGIFGELFF.

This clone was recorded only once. The CDR3 DNA sequence: TGTGCCAGCAGCTCGGGACTAGTAGGGGGCGGGGAGCTGTTTTTT. This codes for CASSSGLVGGGELFF. The chain links TRBV7-2 to TRBJ2-2; 8 bases align to TRBD2. The CDR3 is made up of 15 amino acids. V dropped 4 bases and J dropped 7; count of bases not matched to a gene: 8. Germline CDR1 reads SGHTA; CDR2 reads FQGNSA.

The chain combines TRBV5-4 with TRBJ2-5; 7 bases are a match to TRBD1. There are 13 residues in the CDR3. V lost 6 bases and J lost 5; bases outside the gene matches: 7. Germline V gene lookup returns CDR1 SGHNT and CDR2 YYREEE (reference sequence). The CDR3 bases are TGTGCCAGCAATGACAGGGAATCGGAGACCCAGTACTTC. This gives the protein CASNDRESETQYF.

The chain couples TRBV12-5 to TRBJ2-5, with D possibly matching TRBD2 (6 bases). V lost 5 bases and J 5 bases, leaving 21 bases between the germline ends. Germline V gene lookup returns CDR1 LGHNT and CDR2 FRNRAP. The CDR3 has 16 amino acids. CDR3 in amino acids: CASGTTAGYVVETQYF. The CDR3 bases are TGTGCTAGTGGTACTACGGCGGGGTATGTGGTCGAGACCCAGTACTTC.

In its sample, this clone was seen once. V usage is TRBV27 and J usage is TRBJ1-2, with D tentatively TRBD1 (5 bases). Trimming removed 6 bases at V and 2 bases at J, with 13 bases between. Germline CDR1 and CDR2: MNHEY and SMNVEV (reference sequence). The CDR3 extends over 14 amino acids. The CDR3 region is CASRSMDTNYGYTF. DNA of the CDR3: TGTGCCAGCAGATCGATGGACACGAACTATGGCTACACCTTC.

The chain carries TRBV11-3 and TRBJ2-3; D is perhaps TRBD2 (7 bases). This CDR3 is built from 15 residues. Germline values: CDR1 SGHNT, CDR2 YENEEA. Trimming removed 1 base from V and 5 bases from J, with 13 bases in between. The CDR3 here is CASSLVRGARDTQYF. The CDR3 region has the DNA TGTGCCAGCAGCTTAGTTCGGGGGGCGAGAGATACGCAGTATTTT.

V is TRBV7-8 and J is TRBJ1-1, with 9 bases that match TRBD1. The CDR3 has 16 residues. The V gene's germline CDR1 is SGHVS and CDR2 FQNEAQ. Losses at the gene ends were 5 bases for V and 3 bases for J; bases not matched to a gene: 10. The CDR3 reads CASSPAWGQGDTEAFF. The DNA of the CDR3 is TGTGCCAGCAGCCCTGCCTGGGGACAGGGTGACACTGAAGCTTTCTTT.

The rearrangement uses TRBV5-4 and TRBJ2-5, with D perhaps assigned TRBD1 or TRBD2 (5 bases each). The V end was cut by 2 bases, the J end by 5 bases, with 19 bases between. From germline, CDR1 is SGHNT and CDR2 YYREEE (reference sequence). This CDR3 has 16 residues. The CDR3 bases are TGTGCCAGCAGCTTAGAAACAGGAGGTGTAGGGGAGACCCAGTACTTC. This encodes CASSLETGGVGETQYF.